The 23 T cell receptor beta chains listed next were all sequenced from one sample in a study of T cell changes during pregnancy in multiple sclerosis (dated by TCRdb to about 2019). The library was made by the immunoSEQ multiplex PCR assay. In its TCRdb copy, this immuneACCESS table keeps in-frame sequences only and misses some clones. Where compared with another copy, unresolved V genes explain less than half of these, and the others have no known cause. The sample profile shows some 90,000 clones; approximately 92% of them were found once. Over 1.5% of the sample lies in the top ten. Sequencing used peripheral blood, obtained in the first trimester of pregnancy. The receptors stem from a female donor with multiple sclerosis, enrolled in a pregnancy study.

The chain has TRBV12-1 and TRBJ2-4; TRBD1, the table's D call, was not compared with the DNA. TRBV12-1 is tagged as a pseudogene. This CDR3 is built from 14 residues. The CDR3 sequence: CASSFDGLGDIQYF. CDR3 sequence (DNA): TGTGCCAGCAGCTTTGACGGGCTAGGGGACATTCAGTACTTC.

The gene calls are TRBV4-1 and TRBJ1-2, with D perhaps matching TRBD1 (6 bases). The V end was cut by 0 bases, the J end by 5 bases, with 16 bases between. Germline CDR1 and CDR2: MGHRA and YSYEKL. The CDR3 runs to 16 residues. As DNA, the CDR3 is TGCGCCAGCAGCCAAGATCTATCCGCAGGGGTTTATGGCTACACCTTC. Translating gives CASSQDLSAGVYGYTF.

The chain employs TRBV28 and TRBJ2-7, with D possibly being TRBD1 (6 bases). CDR1 is MDHEN, CDR2 SYDVKM, per germline. This CDR3 region has 14 residues. V lost 3 bases to trimming and J lost 1 base, with 10 bases between them. CDR3 loop: CASSFGTGSYEQYF. The DNA of the CDR3 is TGTGCCAGCAGTTTCGGTACAGGGTCCTACGAGCAGTACTTC.

The rearrangement uses TRBV28 and TRBJ1-5; possibly TRBD1 for D (5 bases). V was trimmed by 7 bases and J by 7 bases, leaving 20 bases between them. The CDR3 contains 15 residues. The V gene's germline CDR1 is MDHEN and CDR2 SYDVKM. CDR3: CASTLGGVRSQPQHF. CDR3 nucleotide sequence: TGTGCCAGCACCCTGGGGGGGGTACGAAGCCAGCCCCAGCATTTT.

The rearrangement uses TRBV5-5 and TRBJ2-1, with TRBD2 as a possible D gene (6 bases). Germline-derived CDR1 and CDR2 are SGHKS and YYEKEE (reference sequence). Trimming took 1 base from V and 7 from J, leaving 21 bases between them. The CDR3 sequence is 17 residues long. CDR3 protein: CASSLLSGQGGSNEQFF. Here the CDR3 DNA reads TGTGCCAGCAGCTTGTTATCGGGGCAGGGAGGTAGTAATGAGCAGTTCTTC.

This chain joins TRBV5-5 and TRBJ2-3; maybe TRBD2 (6 bases). The V end lost 0 bases, the J end lost 0 bases, and 11 bases lay between the germline ends. Germline V gene data show CDR1 as SGHKS and CDR2 as YYEKEE (reference sequence). This CDR3 comprises 16 residues. The CDR3 spells CASSLDPSGSTDTQYF. In nucleotides, the CDR3 is TGTGCCAGCAGCTTGGACCCCAGCGGGAGCACAGATACGCAGTATTTT.

The CDR3 here is CASSRDTGQGSGNTIYF. In nucleotides, the CDR3 is TGTGCCAGCAGCAGGGACACGGGACAGGGCTCTGGAAACACCATATATTTT. The genes are TRBV5-5 and TRBJ1-3, with 9 bases lining up with TRBD1. This CDR3 is built from 17 residues. The germline CDR1 and CDR2 sequences are SGHKS and YYEKEE (reference sequence). J gave up 0 bases and V 4 bases, and 8 bases lay outside the gene matches.

J is TRBJ2-1 and V is TRBV2; D not resolved. Germline V CDR1 and CDR2: SNHLY, FYNNEI. The CDR3 spans 13 residues. Trimming removed 6 bases from V and 4 bases from J, with 10 bases in between. DNA of the CDR3: TGTGCCAGCAGCAGCGAGAAGTACAATGAGCAGTTCTTC. As protein: CASSSEKYNEQFF.

The V call is TRBV27, the J call TRBJ2-5; D gene ambiguous. V shed 3 bases and J shed 5 bases, with 4 bases lying between them. CDR1 is MNHEY, CDR2 SMNVEV, per germline (reference sequence). The CDR3 runs 11 residues. CDR3 sequence reads: CASSFAETQYF. The CDR3 nucleotides read TGTGCCAGCAGTTTTGCGGAGACCCAGTACTTC.

The chain has TRBV7-2 and TRBJ2-7; D gene ambiguous. The V and J ends lost 4 bases and 2 bases respectively, with 3 bases between them. This CDR3 region has 11 residues. CDR1 is SGHTA, CDR2 FQGNSA, per germline. CDR3 amino acids: CASSSTYEQYF. CDR3 nucleotides: TGTGCCAGCAGCTCCACCTACGAGCAGTACTTC. Full variable domain (missing parts from reference TRBV7-2 and TRBJ2-7): GAGVSQSPSNKVTEKGKDVELRCDPISGHTALYWYRQSLGQGLEFLIYFQGNSAPDKSGLPSDRFSAERTGGSVSTLTIQRTQQEDSAVYLCASSSTYEQYFGPGTRLTVT.

The CDR3: CASSLDPNRAEAFF. CDR3 coding DNA: TGCGCCAGCAGCTTGGACCCCAACCGGGCTGAAGCTTTCTTT. V is TRBV5-1 and J is TRBJ1-1, with D uncertain. This CDR3 has 14 residues. The V gene's germline CDR1 is SGHRS and CDR2 YFSETQ. Deletions cut 0 bases from V and 6 bases from J, with 12 bases between.

The CDR3 sequence: CASKSGTGSNEQYF. CDR3 DNA sequence: TGCGCCAGCAAGTCCGGGACAGGGAGCAACGAGCAGTACTTC. This chain uses TRBV5-1 with TRBJ2-7; TRBD1 matches 9 bases. Unmatched junction bases numbered 9, after V lost 6 bases and J lost 5 bases. CDR1 is SGHRS, CDR2 YFSETQ, per germline. The length of the CDR3 is 14 residues.

The J gene is TRBJ1-3, the V gene TRBV7-9; 8 bases are shared with TRBD1. The CDR3 consists of 17 residues. Trimming took 5 bases from V and 5 from J; bases not matched to a gene: 14. Germline V gives CDR1 SEHNR, CDR2 FQNEAQ (reference sequence). CDR3 DNA: TGTGCCAGCAGCCAAGCGAAAGGACAGGGTCCTCGAAACACCATATATTTT. Amino acid sequence: CASSQAKGQGPRNTIYF.

The chain employs TRBV4-1 and TRBJ2-7; D unclear. This CDR3 has 16 amino acids. Germline V lookup: CDR1 MGHRA, CDR2 YSYEKL. Trimming shortened V by 4 bases and J by 0 bases, and 16 bases separated the two germline ends. The CDR3 DNA reads as TGCGCCAGCAGCCTCAGAGGCGGCGGTCCCTCCTACGAGCAGTACTTC. Its translation is CASSLRGGGPSYEQYF.

This clone has only a few counts. This chain connects TRBV7-9 to TRBJ2-2; 9 positions match TRBD2. CDR3 length: 17 amino acids. Per germline, CDR1 SEHNR and CDR2 FQNEAQ (reference sequence). Trimming at V came to 5 bases and at J to 4 bases, leaving 11 bases not matched to a gene. The CDR3 region has the DNA TGTGCCAGCAGCACACCCCATGGCGGGAGGGCCACCGGGGAGCTGTTTTTT. Translated: CASSTPHGGRATGELFF.

This clone was seen a handful of times. J is TRBJ1-1 and V is TRBV2, with D hard to call. This CDR3 region has 14 residues. The V end was cut by 2 bases, the J end by 4 bases, with 11 bases between. The germline V gene encodes CDR1 SNHLY and CDR2 FYNNEI. The CDR3 region has the DNA TGTGCCAGCAGTGAACGGGAGTGGGGCACTGAAGCTTTCTTT. Its translation: CASSEREWGTEAFF.

This chain connects TRBV5-1 to TRBJ2-7; 10 nucleotides line up with TRBD1. With 4 bases clipped from V and 4 bases from J, the junction kept 5 bases outside the gene matches. Germline V gene data show CDR1 as SGHRS and CDR2 as YFSETQ. CDR3 size: 14 residues. As DNA, the CDR3 is TGCGCCAGCAGCACCGGGACAGGGGCTTACGAGCAGTACTTC. Its translation is CASSTGTGAYEQYF.

The chain couples TRBV19 to TRBJ2-1; tentative D call: TRBD2 (6 bases). V lost 5 bases, J lost 2 bases, and 19 bases lay in between. Germline lookup yields CDR1 LNHDA and CDR2 SQIVND (reference sequence). The CDR3 extends over 17 amino acids. CDR3 protein: CASSGVSGHRTYNEQFF. In nucleotides, the CDR3 is TGTGCCAGTAGTGGAGTAAGCGGGCATCGTACCTACAATGAGCAGTTCTTC.

The V and J genes are TRBV14 and TRBJ1-1; D call uncertain. This CDR3 is 21 amino acids long. The V end was cut by 0 bases, the J end by 1 base, with 27 bases between. The germline gives CDR1 SGHDN, CDR2 FVKESK. DNA of the CDR3: TGTGCCAGCAGCCAAGATATAAGGACCGACTTCGACTATTACTCGAACACTGAAGCTTTCTTT. This gives the protein CASSQDIRTDFDYYSNTEAFF.

CDR3 loop: CASSRDRGYGYTF. CDR3 sequence (DNA): TGTGCCAGCAGCCGGGACAGGGGCTATGGCTACACCTTC. The rearrangement joins TRBV6-5 to TRBJ1-2; 10 bases line up with TRBD1. The CDR3 runs 13 residues. V shed 6 bases, J shed 4 bases, and the junction held 2 bases outside the gene matches. The germline CDR1 and CDR2 sequences are MNHEY and SVGAGI.

The chain has TRBV11-2 and TRBJ1-1, with D perhaps TRBD1 (6 bases). CDR3 length: 18 amino acids. V lost 2 bases and J 8 bases, leaving 27 bases between the germline ends. CDR1 and CDR2 (germline): SGHAT, FQNNGV. In DNA form, the CDR3 reads TGTGCCAGCAGCTTATATCCTCGGCAGGGGCCATTCTCTTGGGAAGCTTTCTTT. Amino acids: CASSLYPRQGPFSWEAFF.

This clone was seen ten or more times. The V and J genes are TRBV30 and TRBJ1-2; no firm D call. Germline V gene lookup returns CDR1 GTSNPN and CDR2 SVGIG (reference sequence). CDR3 length: 14 residues. V was clipped by 4 bases and J by 7 bases, with 19 bases between them. This chain's CDR3 is CAWNRVRGFFGYTF. In DNA form, the CDR3 reads TGTGCCTGGAACCGGGTTCGTGGATTCTTTGGCTACACCTTC.

This chain joins TRBV27 and TRBJ2-7, with D tentatively TRBD2 (5 bases). Germline CDR1 is MNHEY and CDR2 is SMNVEV (reference sequence). This CDR3 has 16 residues. V dropped 8 bases and J dropped 2 bases, with 22 bases sitting between them. The CDR3 DNA is TGTGCCAGCGGAGGTAGGATGGGAGCGGTCCCCTACGAGCAGTACTTC. It yields the protein CASGGRMGAVPYEQYF.